These T cell receptor beta chains were read from a single sample in a study of cytotoxic CD8 clonotypes in ibrutinib-treated CLL. TCRdb keeps only in-frame clones here, not all; method: immunoSEQ multiplex PCR. The sample carries 110,000 to 150,000 clones, 76% recorded once. The sequencing used PBMCs, collected after 24 months of ibrutinib treatment. These receptors came from a human donor with chronic lymphocytic leukemia. Each CDR3 is given with its conserved first and last residue. The D gene is left open where the match is weak. Clone size is shown for a subset of rows, as once, few, many or a class of expanded clone.

size,D,J,V,CDR3,DNA
NA,NA,TRBJ1-2,TRBV27,CASSPAQVYYGYTF,TGTGCCAGCAGCCCCGCCCAGGTCTACTATGGCTACACCTTC
few,NA,TRBJ2-2,TRBV2,CASSGRAESTGELFF,TGTGCCAGCAGTGGGCGGGCGGAATCCACCGGGGAGCTGTTTTTT
once,NA,TRBJ2-3,TRBV4-3,CASSQEEGPTDTQYF,TGCGCCAGCAGCCAAGAAGAAGGCCCCACAGATACGCAGTATTTT
NA,TRBD1,TRBJ1-2,TRBV10-2,CASSDPTGTGVLEAVGYTF,TGCGCCAGCAGTGACCCGACCGGGACAGGGGTCTTAGAAGCTGTGGGCTACACCTTC
NA,NA,TRBJ1-3,TRBV5-6,CASSPGDGDSGNTIYF,TGTGCCAGCAGCCCAGGGGATGGGGACTCTGGAAACACCATATATTTT
NA,NA,TRBJ2-2,TRBV9,CASSAARDTLNTGELFF,TGTGCCAGCAGCGCCGCCCGGGACACCCTGAACACCGGGGAGCTGTTTTTT
few,TRBD2,TRBJ2-7,TRBV7-9,CASSLETSGRTYEQYF,TGTGCCAGCAGCTTAGAGACTAGCGGGAGGACCTACGAGCAGTACTTC
NA,NA,TRBJ1-3,TRBV2,CASSGRPFSGNTIYF,TGTGCCAGCAGTGGGCGGCCATTCTCTGGAAACACCATATATTTT
NA,NA,TRBJ2-3,TRBV29-1,CSVEGGREDTQYF,TGCAGCGTTGAAGGGGGCCGGGAAGATACGCAGTATTTT
once,NA,TRBJ2-7,TRBV5-1,CASSTGLSYEQYF,TGCGCCAGCAGCACCGGTCTCTCCTACGAGCAGTACTTC
NA,TRBD2,TRBJ2-7,TRBV27,CASSLASGIYEQYF,TGTGCCAGCAGTTTGGCTAGCGGGATCTACGAGCAGTACTTC
NA,TRBD2,TRBJ2-7,TRBV27,CASSFIAGGPYEQYF,TGTGCCAGCAGTTTCATAGCGGGAGGGCCCTACGAGCAGTACTTC
NA,TRBD1,TRBJ1-4,TRBV2,CASSGTGGNEKLFF,TGTGCCAGCAGCGGGACAGGGGGAAATGAAAAACTGTTTTTT
NA,NA,TRBJ2-7,TRBV18,CASSPPAGADHEQYF,TGTGCCAGCTCACCACCCGCGGGGGCGGACCACGAGCAGTACTTC
NA,TRBD1,TRBJ1-1,TRBV4-2,CASSPRDRNTEAFF,TGTGCCAGCAGCCCGAGGGACAGGAACACTGAAGCTTTCTTT
once,NA,TRBJ1-5,TRBV20-1,CSATPGGPQHF,TGCAGTGCAACCCCGGGAGGGCCCCAGCATTTT
NA,NA,TRBJ1-4,TRBV19,CASSPSWGPDEKLFF,TGTGCCAGTAGCCCCTCGTGGGGTCCGGATGAAAAACTGTTTTTT
few,TRBD1,TRBJ1-6,TRBV5-1,CASSPGQFGSPLHF,TGCGCCAGCAGCCCGGGACAGTTCGGTTCACCCCTCCACTTT
NA,TRBD1,TRBJ2-7,TRBV5-1,CASSPGQAGYEQYF,TGCGCCAGCAGCCCAGGACAGGCCGGCTACGAGCAGTACTTC
NA,NA,TRBJ2-7,TRBV11-2,CASSLGGDLSYEQYF,TGTGCCAGCAGCTTAGGAGGCGATTTATCCTACGAGCAGTACTTC
NA,NA,TRBJ1-5,TRBV11-2,CASSQGGLEPQHF,TGTGCCAGCAGTCAAGGGGGTTTGGAGCCCCAGCATTTT
NA,TRBD1,TRBJ2-5,TRBV11-2,CASSRPTGGGETQYF,TGTGCCAGCAGCCGACCGACAGGGGGAGGGGAGACCCAGTACTTC
NA,TRBD2,TRBJ2-2,TRBV29-1,CSAEGGTSGAFGTGELFF,TGCAGCGCCGAAGGCGGGACTAGCGGGGCGTTTGGCACCGGGGAGCTGTTTTTT
many,TRBD1,TRBJ2-5,TRBV7-9,CASSPTGVRETQYF,TGTGCCAGCAGCCCGACAGGGGTTCGGGAGACCCAGTACTTC
once,TRBD1,TRBJ2-5,TRBV7-3,CASSLTGRRDRGLETQYF,TGTGCCAGCAGCTTAACGGGCAGGAGGGACAGGGGGCTAGAGACCCAGTACTTC
NA,TRBD2,TRBJ2-3,TRBV25-1,CASAPALAGHTQYF,TGTGCCAGCGCCCCGGCACTAGCGGGGCATACGCAGTATTTT
once,NA,TRBJ1-3,TRBV19,CASSPTGPGNTIYF,TGTGCCAGTAGTCCCACAGGGCCTGGAAACACCATATATTTT
NA,TRBD1,TRBJ2-1,TRBV4-3,CASSQDPRQGRNEQFF,TGCGCCAGCAGCCAAGATCCCCGACAGGGGAGAAATGAGCAGTTCTTC
few,TRBD2,TRBJ2-5,TRBV2,CASNRLAGGEGTQYF,TGTGCCAGCAACCGACTAGCGGGGGGCGAAGGGACCCAGTACTTC
few,NA,TRBJ2-3,TRBV5-4,CASSEDASTQYF,TGTGCCAGCAGCGAGGACGCCTCTACGCAGTATTTT